These T cell receptor beta chains were read from a single sample in a study of post-analysis software for immune sequencing data. TCRdb used MiXCR to reprocess the PCR reads, holding one entry per CDR3 protein. The sample holds approximately 360,000 distinct CDR3 sequences; approximately 33% are singletons and the top ten take 13%. The sequenced sample was blood. The receptors were gathered from a girl aged 5-17 years with multiple sclerosis. Both conserved end residues are part of each CDR3. Each record gives: V gene, J gene, clone size, D gene, CDR3 DNA, CDR3 protein. D genes are given only for firm matches. A row's size may be missing; if present it is once, few, many or a size class.

v_call: TRBV7-2; j_call: TRBJ2-5; clone_size: few; d_call: TRBD2; cdr3_nt: TGTGCCAGCAGCACCCCCGGGACTAGCAGTCACTTACAAGAGACCCAGTACTTC; cdr3_aa: CASSTPGTSSHLQETQYF
v_call: TRBV5-1; j_call: TRBJ1-1; clone_size: -; d_call: TRBD1; cdr3_nt: TGCGCCAGCAGCTCAGACAGGGGGCTTAACACTGAAGCTTTCTTT; cdr3_aa: CASSSDRGLNTEAFF
v_call: TRBV3-1; j_call: TRBJ2-3; clone_size: -; d_call: -; cdr3_nt: TGTGCCAGCAGCCTGTCAATGGGTCGGGATACGCAGTATTTT; cdr3_aa: CASSLSMGRDTQYF
v_call: TRBV12-3/TRBV12-4; j_call: TRBJ2-7; clone_size: few; d_call: -; cdr3_nt: TGTGCCAGCAGTTTGAGGACGGAGGGCTACGAGCAGTACTTC; cdr3_aa: CASSLRTEGYEQYF
v_call: TRBV11-2; j_call: TRBJ1-4; clone_size: -; d_call: TRBD1; cdr3_nt: TGTGCCAGCAGCGCCCGACAGGGACGGGAAAAACTGTTTTTT; cdr3_aa: CASSARQGREKLFF
v_call: TRBV6-5; j_call: TRBJ2-1; clone_size: few; d_call: TRBD1; cdr3_nt: TGTGCCAGCAGTTTTGGACAGGGGGTAAATGAGCAGTTCTTC; cdr3_aa: CASSFGQGVNEQFF
v_call: TRBV12-3/TRBV12-4; j_call: TRBJ1-2; clone_size: -; d_call: TRBD1; cdr3_nt: TGTGCCAGCAGTCAATGGACAGGGCCTGGCTATGGCTACACCTTC; cdr3_aa: CASSQWTGPGYGYTF
v_call: TRBV20-1; j_call: TRBJ2-7; clone_size: few; d_call: -; cdr3_nt: TGCAGTGCTAGAGCGACAGGTTTGATGGAGCAGTACTTC; cdr3_aa: CSARATGLMEQYF
v_call: TRBV12-3/TRBV12-4; j_call: TRBJ2-2; clone_size: -; d_call: -; cdr3_nt: TGTGCCAGCAGCGACTGGACCTTCACCGGGGAGCGGTTTTTT; cdr3_aa: CASSDWTFTGERFF
v_call: TRBV5-1; j_call: TRBJ2-7; clone_size: -; d_call: -; cdr3_nt: TGCGCCAGCTACGACAGGCAGAGACCCTACGAGCAGTACTTC; cdr3_aa: CASYDRQRPYEQYF
v_call: TRBV4-1; j_call: TRBJ2-1; clone_size: -; d_call: TRBD2; cdr3_nt: TGCGCCAGCAGCCACCCTGGACTAGCGGGGGAGGAGTTCTTC; cdr3_aa: CASSHPGLAGEEFF
v_call: TRBV29-1; j_call: TRBJ1-2; clone_size: -; d_call: -; cdr3_nt: TGCAGCGTTGTATTGGGGATAAAGGGCTATGGCTACACCTTC; cdr3_aa: CSVVLGIKGYGYTF
v_call: TRBV20-1; j_call: TRBJ2-1; clone_size: -; d_call: -; cdr3_nt: TGCAGTGCTAGTGGCAGGGTAGGTCATGAGCAGTTCTTC; cdr3_aa: CSASGRVGHEQFF
v_call: TRBV30; j_call: TRBJ1-4; clone_size: few; d_call: -; cdr3_nt: TGTGCCTGGAGCGCATTGGGGGCTAATGAAAAACTGTTTTTT; cdr3_aa: CAWSALGANEKLFF
v_call: TRBV6-2/TRBV6-3; j_call: TRBJ2-5; clone_size: -; d_call: -; cdr3_nt: TGTGCCAGCAGTTTTATTGTCGGGCTAGCCGGTAATGAGACCCAGTACTTC; cdr3_aa: CASSFIVGLAGNETQYF
v_call: TRBV6-1; j_call: TRBJ2-3; clone_size: few; d_call: TRBD2; cdr3_nt: TGTGCCAGCAGGCCACTAGCGGGGGACGCAGATACGCAGTATTTT; cdr3_aa: CASRPLAGDADTQYF
v_call: TRBV5-1; j_call: TRBJ2-1; clone_size: -; d_call: -; cdr3_nt: TGCGCCAGCAGCCCAGGGGACACCGGGGAGCTGTTCTTC; cdr3_aa: CASSPGDTGELFF
v_call: TRBV11-2; j_call: TRBJ2-3; clone_size: -; d_call: TRBD1; cdr3_nt: TGTGCCAGCAGCCCGGACAGGGGGGTTACAGATACGCAGTATTTT; cdr3_aa: CASSPDRGVTDTQYF
v_call: TRBV12-3/TRBV12-4; j_call: TRBJ1-4; clone_size: -; d_call: -; cdr3_nt: TGTGCCAGCAGTTCCGTCCAAGGGAATGAAAAACTGTTTTTT; cdr3_aa: CASSSVQGNEKLFF
v_call: TRBV20-1; j_call: TRBJ2-3; clone_size: -; d_call: TRBD2; cdr3_nt: TGCAGTGCTAGCGCGGGGGGGCGTACAGATACGCAGTATTTT; cdr3_aa: CSASAGGRTDTQYF
v_call: TRBV6-6; j_call: TRBJ1-4; clone_size: few; d_call: -; cdr3_nt: TGTGCCAGCAGCGGCCGGGCCCAAAATGAAAAACTGTTTTTT; cdr3_aa: CASSGRAQNEKLFF
v_call: TRBV6-6; j_call: TRBJ2-1; clone_size: -; d_call: -; cdr3_nt: TGTGCCAGCAGTTACGTGGGGAGCTCCTACAATGAGCAGTTCTTC; cdr3_aa: CASSYVGSSYNEQFF
v_call: TRBV6-1; j_call: TRBJ1-2; clone_size: -; d_call: -; cdr3_nt: TGTGCCAGCACCGACCTCCGGGACAATGGCTACACCTTC; cdr3_aa: CASTDLRDNGYTF
v_call: TRBV12-3/TRBV12-4; j_call: TRBJ2-1; clone_size: -; d_call: -; cdr3_nt: TGTGCCAGCAGTCTCCCCGGCCGAGACAATGAGCAGTTCTTC; cdr3_aa: CASSLPGRDNEQFF
v_call: TRBV4-1; j_call: TRBJ2-7; clone_size: once; d_call: TRBD1; cdr3_nt: TGCGCCAGCAGCCAAGAGAGGGGACAGTCCTACGAGCAGTACTTC; cdr3_aa: CASSQERGQSYEQYF
v_call: TRBV7-3; j_call: TRBJ1-1; clone_size: -; d_call: -; cdr3_nt: TGTGCCAGCAGGCCGTACACAGGGAGCACTGAAGCTTTCTTT; cdr3_aa: CASRPYTGSTEAFF
v_call: TRBV7-9; j_call: TRBJ2-7; clone_size: -; d_call: TRBD1; cdr3_nt: TGTGCCAGCAGCCGACAGGGTGAGGGCGAGCAGTACTTC; cdr3_aa: CASSRQGEGEQYF
v_call: TRBV6-6; j_call: TRBJ2-7; clone_size: few; d_call: TRBD1; cdr3_nt: TGTGCCGGACGGGACAGTGGTACCTACGAGCAGTACTTC; cdr3_aa: CAGRDSGTYEQYF
v_call: TRBV10-3; j_call: TRBJ1-1; clone_size: -; d_call: -; cdr3_nt: TGTGCCATCAGTGAACAGAGCATGAACACTGAAGCTTTCTTT; cdr3_aa: CAISEQSMNTEAFF
v_call: TRBV7-3; j_call: TRBJ2-5; clone_size: few; d_call: TRBD2; cdr3_nt: TGTGCCAGCGGCTCGACTAGCGGGGGGGAGACCCAGTACTTC; cdr3_aa: CASGSTSGGETQYF
v_call: TRBV20-1; j_call: TRBJ2-1; clone_size: few; d_call: TRBD2; cdr3_nt: TGCAGTGCTAGAGATGGGGTGACTAGCGGGGTCGGGGAGCAGTTCTTC; cdr3_aa: CSARDGVTSGVGEQFF
v_call: TRBV12-3/TRBV12-4; j_call: TRBJ2-1; clone_size: many; d_call: -; cdr3_nt: TGTGCCAGCAGTTTATCCAGCGGGACAGAGCAGTTCTTC; cdr3_aa: CASSLSSGTEQFF
v_call: TRBV3-1; j_call: TRBJ2-3; clone_size: -; d_call: TRBD2; cdr3_nt: TGTGCCAGCAGCCAAGAGGGACTAGGCCCCACGGCGCAGTATTTT; cdr3_aa: CASSQEGLGPTAQYF
v_call: TRBV20-1; j_call: TRBJ2-3; clone_size: -; d_call: -; cdr3_nt: TGCAGTGCTAGCGCTCTAGGGTACACAGATACGCAGTATTTT; cdr3_aa: CSASALGYTDTQYF
v_call: TRBV4-1; j_call: TRBJ1-6; clone_size: -; d_call: -; cdr3_nt: TGCGCCAGCAGCCTATCGGGAGTGCAAAACCTTAATTCACCCCTCCACTTT; cdr3_aa: CASSLSGVQNLNSPLHF
v_call: TRBV6-6; j_call: TRBJ2-6; clone_size: -; d_call: -; cdr3_nt: TGTGCCAGCAAGACAGGGCGGGACGGGGCCAACGTCCTGACTTTC; cdr3_aa: CASKTGRDGANVLTF
v_call: TRBV4-1; j_call: TRBJ1-1; clone_size: -; d_call: -; cdr3_nt: TGCGCCAGCAGCCAAGTAGGAGTTAACACTGAAGCTTTCTTT; cdr3_aa: CASSQVGVNTEAFF
v_call: TRBV7-8; j_call: TRBJ2-3; clone_size: -; d_call: -; cdr3_nt: TGTGCCAGCAGCATGCGTCCGGCTAGTCCCTCCGATACGCAGTATTTT; cdr3_aa: CASSMRPASPSDTQYF
v_call: TRBV28; j_call: TRBJ1-2; clone_size: -; d_call: TRBD1; cdr3_nt: TGTGCCAGCAGTTTATGGGGAGGGACAGCAGGCTATGGCTACACCTTC; cdr3_aa: CASSLWGGTAGYGYTF
v_call: TRBV7-9; j_call: TRBJ2-1; clone_size: -; d_call: -; cdr3_nt: TGTGCCAGCAGCTCACCGAGGGGGGGCGAGTACAATGAGCAGTTCTTC; cdr3_aa: CASSSPRGGEYNEQFF
v_call: TRBV7-2; j_call: TRBJ2-7; clone_size: -; d_call: -; cdr3_nt: TGTGCCAGCAGCTGGGGCTCACGAGCTGAGCAGTACTTC; cdr3_aa: CASSWGSRAEQYF
v_call: TRBV4-2; j_call: TRBJ1-4; clone_size: -; d_call: TRBD1; cdr3_nt: TGTGCCGGCAGCCTCTGGGACAGACTAAATGAAAAACTGTTTTTT; cdr3_aa: CAGSLWDRLNEKLFF
v_call: TRBV7-2; j_call: TRBJ2-2; clone_size: few; d_call: TRBD1; cdr3_nt: TGTGCCAGCAGCTTAGAAGGGGGACAGGGAGGTGACACCGGGGAGCTGTTTTTT; cdr3_aa: CASSLEGGQGGDTGELFF
v_call: TRBV5-6; j_call: TRBJ2-1; clone_size: -; d_call: TRBD2; cdr3_nt: TGTGCCAGCAGCTCCGGGCGACCTAGCGGGGGGCCCGATGAGCAGTTCTTC; cdr3_aa: CASSSGRPSGGPDEQFF